This TCR beta chain was observed in a study of post-analysis software for immune sequencing data. Notes on the study in general: Roughly five TRBV segments appeared more often in patients than in controls, and TRBV5-6, TRBV5-1 and TRBV20-1 were among these. Among multiple sclerosis patients, normalized Chao1 diversity was significantly below that of controls.

This clonotype was observed a handful of times. No antigen is known for it. Prepared libraries of TCR beta cDNA carried unique molecular identifiers. TCRdb itself ran the PCR reads through MiXCR, one entry per CDR3 protein. The sample contains fewer than 900,000 distinct CDR3 sequences, under 60% of which appear only once. The CDR3 runs 13 residues. The V gene's germline CDR1 is DFQATT and CDR2 SNEGSKA (reference sequence). V lost 7 bases, J lost 6 bases, and 7 bases stayed unmatched. The chain couples TRBV20-1 to TRBJ2-1, with TRBD2 matching over 9 bases. This clonotype was sampled from a girl aged 5-17 years with multiple sclerosis. The sequenced sample was blood. CDR3 in amino acids: CSGWSSGSNEQFF. In DNA form, the CDR3 reads TGCAGTGGTTGGAGTAGCGGGAGCAATGAGCAGTTCTTC.